These 32 T cell receptor beta chains came from one sample sequenced in a study of T cell changes during pregnancy in multiple sclerosis. TCRdb's copy holds only in-frame clones and misses some; the assay was immunoSEQ multiplex PCR. The data contain about 77,000 clones, over 75% of them seen just once; the ten biggest clones take up 1.9%. Source: peripheral blood, taken before pregnancy. The receptors come from a female donor with multiple sclerosis, enrolled in a pregnancy study.

The chain links TRBV13 to TRBJ2-7; 13 bases are shared with TRBD2. In germline, CDR1 is PRHDT, CDR2 FYEKMQ (reference sequence). Trimming removed 5 bases from V and 5 bases from J; junction bases left unmatched: 9. The CDR3 spans 16 residues. The CDR3 protein is CASSRYGTSGEDEQYF. CDR3 coding DNA: TGTGCCAGCAGCCGATACGGGACTAGCGGGGAAGACGAGCAGTACTTC.

The rearrangement joins TRBV18 to TRBJ2-7; 7 bases are a match to TRBD1. Germline V lookup: CDR1 KGHSH, CDR2 LQKENI. V dropped 3 bases and J dropped 4; count of bases not matched to a gene: 3. The CDR3 consists of 13 residues. The CDR3 DNA reads as TGTGCCAGCTCACCCAAGGGACAGTACGAGCAGTACTTC. Amino acids: CASSPKGQYEQYF.

This rearrangement joins TRBV6-1 to TRBJ2-7, with 10 bases fitting TRBD1. J was trimmed by 2 bases and V by 1 base; bases with no gene match: 2. Germline loops: CDR1 MNHNS, CDR2 SASEGT. CDR3 length: 15 amino acids. CDR3 DNA: TGTGCCAGCAGTGAAGAGGGGACAGGGGCCTACGAGCAGTACTTC. As protein: CASSEEGTGAYEQYF.

This clone was observed a single time. The CDR3 sequence: CASSADRTNTEAFF. CDR3 in DNA: TGTGCCAGTAGCGCGGACAGGACGAACACTGAAGCTTTCTTT. V is TRBV19 and J is TRBJ1-1; 7 bases line up with TRBD1. The V gene end was trimmed by 6 bases and the J gene end by 1 base; junction bases not matched to a gene: 5. Germline V CDR1 and CDR2: LNHDA, SQIVND (reference sequence). The CDR3 runs 14 residues.

The genes are TRBV5-1 and TRBJ1-3; D remains ambiguous. V shed 4 bases and J shed 0 bases, with 11 bases lying between them. CDR3 length equals 15 residues. Germline V gives CDR1 SGHRS, CDR2 YFSETQ. CDR3 in DNA: TGCGCCAGCAGCCCCATCGGGAGCTCTGGAAACACCATATATTTT. As protein: CASSPIGSSGNTIYF.

The chain couples TRBV19 to TRBJ1-6, with D maybe TRBD1 (6 bases). The CDR3 has 14 amino acids. From germline, CDR1 is LNHDA and CDR2 SQIVND (reference sequence). V was shortened by 7 bases and J by 7 bases, with 14 bases between the two germline ends. CDR3 coding DNA: TGTGCCAGTACCGAAGGGGGGGCAAATTCACCCCTCCACTTT. Its translation: CASTEGGANSPLHF.

The V and J genes are TRBV5-8 and TRBJ1-2; no clear D. This CDR3 contains 15 residues. The germline V gene encodes CDR1 SGHTS and CDR2 YDEGEE. V was clipped by 5 bases and J by 4 bases, with 18 bases between them. This CDR3 reads CASRNDGAARYGYTF. The CDR3 region has the DNA TGTGCCAGCAGAAATGATGGTGCGGCGCGCTATGGCTACACCTTC.

This clone came up once. V is TRBV30 and J is TRBJ1-4, with D perhaps TRBD1 (5 bases). The germline V gene has CDR1 GTSNPN and CDR2 SVGIG (reference sequence). The V end was cut by 2 bases, the J end by 5 bases, with 18 bases between. The CDR3 is made up of 16 amino acids. CDR3 nucleotide sequence: TGTGCCTGGAGTACTACCCGTTGGGGGGGAAATGAAAAACTGTTTTTT. Translated, it gives CAWSTTRWGGNEKLFF. The variable domain in full, completed from reference TRBV30 and TRBJ1-4, reads SQTIHQWPATLVQPVGSPLSLECTVEGTSNPNLYWYRQAAGRGLQLLFYSVGIGQISSEVPQNLSASRPQDRQFILSSKKLLLSDSGFYLCAWSTTRWGGNEKLFFGSGTQLSVL.

This chain links TRBV5-1 with TRBJ2-2; D perhaps matches TRBD2 (5 bases). Deletions cut 3 bases from V and 8 bases from J, with 14 bases between. Germline V gene sequence: CDR1 SGHRS, CDR2 YFSETQ. This CDR3 region has 14 residues. The CDR3 nucleotides read TGCGCCAGCAGCTCGGACGGGAACCCGGGGGAGCTGTTTTTT. This encodes CASSSDGNPGELFF.

This chain joins TRBV11-2 and TRBJ1-2; D uncertain. V shed 4 bases and J shed 4 bases, with 10 bases lying between them. The length of the CDR3 is 13 residues. Per the germline V gene, CDR1 is SGHAT and CDR2 is FQNNGV. This CDR3 is CASSSSNGYGYTF. As DNA, the CDR3 is TGTGCCAGCAGCTCCAGTAATGGCTATGGCTACACCTTC.

The chain uses TRBV6-5 and TRBJ1-6; D ambiguous. Germline V gives CDR1 MNHEY, CDR2 SVGAGI. The V gene lost 2 bases and the J gene lost 9 bases, with 11 bases spanning the gap. The CDR3 contains 14 residues. This CDR3 reads CASSYTVLGSPLHF. In DNA form, the CDR3 reads TGTGCCAGCAGTTACACAGTCTTAGGTTCACCCCTCCACTTT.

The gene calls are TRBV6-6 and TRBJ1-4, with D hard to call. The CDR3 spans 13 residues. Deletions cut 5 bases from V and 6 bases from J, with 10 bases between. Germline V gene data show CDR1 as MNHNY and CDR2 as SVGAGI (reference sequence). This CDR3 reads CASSVIADEKLFF. The CDR3 coding sequence is TGTGCCAGCAGTGTGATTGCGGATGAAAAACTGTTTTTT.

The rearrangement joins TRBV5-5 to TRBJ1-1; 11 nucleotides line up with TRBD1. The germline V gene encodes CDR1 SGHKS and CDR2 YYEKEE (reference sequence). V lost 3 bases, J lost 5 bases, and 6 bases stayed unmatched. CDR3 length: 15 residues. In nucleotides, the CDR3 is TGTGCCAGCAGCTCTGGACAGGGGGCTAGGACTGAAGCTTTCTTT. Its translation: CASSSGQGARTEAFF.

This clone has just one count. The chain uses TRBV5-6 and TRBJ1-2; TRBD1 matches 12 bases. CDR3 length: 15 amino acids. Germline V gives CDR1 SGHDT, CDR2 YYEEEE. V dropped 5 bases and J dropped 3; count of bases not matched to a gene: 5. CDR3 amino acids: CASRPGTGGHYGYTF. DNA for the CDR3: TGTGCCAGCAGACCCGGGACAGGGGGCCACTATGGCTACACCTTC.

This clone was found once. V usage is TRBV27 and J usage is TRBJ2-1; a possible D gene is TRBD2 (6 bases). The CDR3 is made up of 15 amino acids. Germline V CDR1 and CDR2: MNHEY, SMNVEV (reference sequence). V lost 7 bases and J 0 bases, leaving 13 bases between the germline ends. CDR3 DNA: TGTGCCAGCACCAAGGGACTCCCCTCCTACAATGAGCAGTTCTTC. This gives the protein CASTKGLPSYNEQFF.

This chain joins TRBV6-1 and TRBJ2-7, with no clear D. This CDR3 comprises 15 residues. The germline gives CDR1 MNHNS, CDR2 SASEGT. Between the trimmed V and J ends, which lost 2 bases and 1 base, there was a span of 12 bases. In DNA, the CDR3 is TGTGCCAGCAGTGAAAGTTTACACCTTTCCTACGAGCAGTACTTC. This encodes CASSESLHLSYEQYF.

V usage is TRBV27 and J usage is TRBJ2-7; D ambiguous. The ends were cut back, 1 base at V and 1 base at J, with 14 bases in the middle. The CDR3 is made up of 16 amino acids. CDR1 and CDR2 (germline): MNHEY, SMNVEV (reference sequence). CDR3 nucleotides: TGTGCCAGCAGTTTATTTGGAGTAGCCGCGTCCTACGAGCAGTACTTC. Translated, it gives CASSLFGVAASYEQYF.

This rearrangement joins TRBV5-1 to TRBJ1-5; tentatively, D is TRBD1 (5 bases). Trimming took off 0 bases at V and 0 bases at J, with 10 bases between the two ends. The V gene's germline CDR1 is SGHRS and CDR2 YFSETQ. The CDR3 is made up of 16 amino acids. DNA for the CDR3: TGCGCCAGCAGCTTGGAGGACACCCTTAGCAATCAGCCCCAGCATTTT. Its protein product is CASSLEDTLSNQPQHF.

The genes are TRBV5-1 and TRBJ1-2; D gene unclear. V dropped 7 bases and J dropped 3 bases, with 13 bases sitting between them. Germline-derived CDR1 and CDR2 are SGHRS and YFSETQ. The CDR3 is made up of 13 amino acids. CDR3 sequence: CASAQMGDYGYTF. The CDR3 DNA is TGCGCCAGCGCACAGATGGGCGACTATGGCTACACCTTC.

The chain recombines TRBV7-9 with TRBJ1-2, with TRBD1 matching 7 bases. The trim removed 3 bases at V and 7 bases at J, leaving 2 bases unmatched. The germline V gene has CDR1 SEHNR and CDR2 FQNEAQ (reference sequence). The CDR3 sequence is 12 residues long. CDR3 sequence reads: CASSFQGVGYTF. The CDR3 nucleotides are TGTGCCAGCAGCTTTCAGGGGGTTGGCTACACCTTC.

This clone was counted between two and nine times. The chain recombines TRBV5-6 with TRBJ1-1; a weak D match, TRBD1 (6 bases). The CDR3 has 15 residues. Germline values: CDR1 SGHDT, CDR2 YYEEEE. Trimming removed 4 bases from V and 2 bases from J, with 15 bases in between. CDR3 in DNA: TGTGCCAGCAGCCGGGGGGCCTCGGGAAACACTGAAGCTTTCTTT. Translated, it gives CASSRGASGNTEAFF.

The chain uses TRBV10-3 and TRBJ2-2, with TRBD1 as a possible D gene (6 bases). The CDR3 sequence is 18 residues long. Germline V gene sequence: CDR1 ENHRY, CDR2 SYGVKD. V gave up 4 bases and J gave up 3 bases, with 21 bases separating them. The CDR3 nucleotides are TGTGCCATCAGTGGGTTTGAGGGGGTAGGGAGCGACACCGGGGAGCTGTTTTTT. It codes for CAISGFEGVGSDTGELFF.

J is TRBJ2-7 and V is TRBV15, with 10 bases identical to TRBD1. Germline V CDR1 and CDR2: LNHNV, YYDKDF (reference sequence). V shed 1 base, J shed 3 bases, and the junction held 0 bases outside the gene matches. The CDR3 is 14 amino acids. This CDR3 is CATSRGTGGYEQYF. As DNA, the CDR3 is TGTGCCACCAGCAGAGGGACAGGGGGCTACGAGCAGTACTTC.

Here the CDR3 DNA reads TGTGCCAGCAGTCGCCTGGGGCAGCCCTACAATGAGCAGTTCTTC. Its protein is CASSRLGQPYNEQFF. The chain is built from TRBV28 and TRBJ2-1; D possibly corresponds to TRBD1 (5 bases). The CDR3 has 15 residues. V dropped 5 bases and J dropped 2 bases, with 13 bases sitting between them. Looked up from germline, CDR1 is MDHEN and CDR2 is SYDVKM.

This clone turned up a few times. The chain joins TRBV6-5 to TRBJ1-2, with TRBD1 matching over 7 bases. V shed 5 bases, J shed 3 bases, and the junction held 3 bases outside the gene matches. Germline-derived CDR1 and CDR2 are MNHEY and SVGAGI. This CDR3 has 13 residues. The CDR3, as DNA: TGTGCCAGCAGTGCTACAGGGGACTATGGCTACACCTTC. It codes for CASSATGDYGYTF.

This chain connects TRBV10-1 to TRBJ2-3, with TRBD1 identical over 8 bases. The CDR3 is 14 residues long. J gave up 2 bases and V 4 bases, and 2 bases lay outside the gene matches. The V gene's germline CDR1 is WNHNN and CDR2 SYGVQD (reference sequence). The CDR3 protein is CASSAGQDTDTQYF. Written as DNA, the CDR3 is TGCGCCAGCAGTGCGGGACAGGACACAGATACGCAGTATTTT.

The rearrangement joins TRBV25-1 to TRBJ2-2, with D possibly matching TRBD2 (6 bases). CDR1 is MGHDK, CDR2 SYGVNS, per germline. The CDR3 runs to 15 residues. The ends were cut back, 4 bases at V and 3 bases at J, with 12 bases in the middle. The CDR3 is CASSARDLDTGELFF. Written as DNA, the CDR3 is TGTGCCAGCAGTGCCCGGGACTTAGACACCGGGGAGCTGTTTTTT.

This chain joins TRBV5-1 and TRBJ1-2; 7 bases line up with TRBD1. There are 16 residues in the CDR3. The germline CDR1 and CDR2 sequences are SGHRS and YFSETQ. Losses at the gene ends were 4 bases for V and 8 bases for J; bases not matched to a gene: 17. CDR3 amino acids: CASSLPLFDRETGYTF. The CDR3, as DNA: TGCGCCAGCAGCCTCCCCTTATTCGACAGGGAGACCGGCTACACCTTC.

The V gene is TRBV19, the J gene TRBJ1-3; D is perhaps TRBD1 (5 bases). Germline V gene data show CDR1 as LNHDA and CDR2 as SQIVND (reference sequence). CDR3 length: 14 residues. The ends were cut back, 3 bases at V and 4 bases at J, with 10 bases in the middle. CDR3: CASSISGDGNTIYF. The CDR3 bases are TGTGCCAGTAGTATCTCGGGGGACGGAAACACCATATATTTT.

The chain joins TRBV5-1 to TRBJ2-1, with TRBD2 identical over 9 bases. CDR3 length equals 16 residues. Germline loops: CDR1 SGHRS, CDR2 YFSETQ. V lost 8 bases, J lost 2 bases, and 11 bases stayed unmatched. The DNA of the CDR3 is TGCGCCAGTTCTAGGCGGGGGGGGAACGCCTACAATGAGCAGTTCTTC. Protein: CASSRRGGNAYNEQFF.

V usage is TRBV19 and J usage is TRBJ2-1, with D tentatively TRBD2 (6 bases). Germline loops: CDR1 LNHDA, CDR2 SQIVND (reference sequence). V lost 4 bases and J 4 bases, leaving 20 bases between the germline ends. The CDR3 runs 17 residues. The DNA of the CDR3 is TGTGCCAGTAGTACAACCCCCGGAGGGATTCAGTACAATGAGCAGTTCTTC. This codes for CASSTTPGGIQYNEQFF.

The CDR3 here is CASSYRQGYTGELFF. The CDR3 coding sequence is TGTGCCAGCAGTTACAGGCAGGGATACACCGGGGAGCTGTTTTTT. The gene calls are TRBV6-5 and TRBJ2-2, with D maybe TRBD1 (5 bases). This CDR3 contains 15 residues. Germline loops: CDR1 MNHEY, CDR2 SVGAGI. V shed 2 bases and J shed 3 bases, with 10 bases lying between them.